The source of this T cell receptor (beta chain) is a study of identical twins. TCRdb itself ran the 5' RACE reads through MiXCR, one entry per CDR3 protein. The data contain some 1,700,000 distinct CDR3 sequences, around 33% of them singletons. Turning to this clonotype: Its cognate antigen is unknown.

The study's findings and limits: Beta out-of-frame sequences showed weaker excess twin sharing.

This CDR3 is built from 15 residues. V shed 4 bases and J 4 bases; nucleotides not matched to a gene: 8. Germline loops: CDR1 DFQATT, CDR2 SNEGSKA (reference sequence). This receptor was identified in a newborn girl in good health. The sequencing sample was made of cord blood. The chain uses TRBV20-1 and TRBJ2-3; TRBD2 agrees at 10 bases. In DNA, the CDR3 is TGCAGTGCTAAAGACCTAGCGGGAGAAGCAGATACGCAGTATTTT. Amino acid sequence: CSAKDLAGEADTQYF.